In its sample, the clone carrying this T cell receptor (beta chain) was seen a few times. Its cognate antigen is unknown. These data belong to a study of OX40 agonist ivuxolimab in advanced cancers. Study summary: The treatment was a fully human IgG2 OX40 agonist, ivuxolimab. Patients in dose escalation had liver, melanoma, kidney or head and neck cancers. Study-wide results and caveats: The average count of expanded clones was higher among CD8+ T cells than among CD4+.

Method: immunoSEQ multiplex PCR; TCRdb's copy keeps in-frame clones and lacks some. Of around 20,000 clones listed, approximately 86% are singletons. Sequences were derived from CD4+ or CD8+ T cells sorted from blood, sampled in a trial of the OX40 agonist ivuxolimab. The clonotype was recovered from an adult with an advanced solid tumor such as melanoma, head and neck, liver or kidney cancer.

This CDR3 is CASSFGEGMNTEAFF. CDR3 coding DNA: TGTGCCAGCAGCTTTGGTGAGGGTATGAACACTGAAGCTTTCTTT. The chain joins TRBV5-4 to TRBJ1-1; D is ambiguous. Germline V CDR1 and CDR2: SGHNT, YYREEE (reference sequence). The CDR3 runs 15 residues. V was clipped by 2 bases and J by 0 bases, with 11 bases between them.